The 22 T cell receptor beta chains presented below share a single source sample, sequenced in a study of metastatic and nonmetastatic thyroid tumors. MiXCR was used by TCRdb to re-call the PCR reads. The repertoire holds some 10,000 clones, roughly a quarter seen once, with about 9.4% in the top ten. Each patient came to thyroid surgery without any prior treatment (of any kind). Sequenced material: tumor tissue. The source of these receptors is a female donor with papillary thyroid cancer or a benign thyroid nodule (not recorded which). Some clones in this sample may be carry-over from other donors' samples.

The gene calls are TRBV7-9 and TRBJ2-1, with TRBD1 as a possible D gene (5 bases). Trimming left V 5 bases short and J 9 bases short, with 17 bases between. CDR1 is SEHNR, CDR2 FQNEAQ, per germline (reference sequence). The CDR3 loop spans 14 amino acids. CDR3 region: CASSPKGPTGEQFF. DNA for the CDR3: TGTGCCAGCAGCCCGAAGGGGCCAACGGGTGAGCAGTTCTTC.

The J gene is TRBJ1-6, the V gene TRBV19; TRBD1 is a possible D gene (5 bases). CDR1 and CDR2 (germline): LNHDA, SQIVND (reference sequence). V was clipped by 3 bases and J by 7 bases, with 16 bases between them. CDR3 size: 16 residues. The CDR3 sequence is CASSIPPGMGNSPLHF. The CDR3 nucleotides are TGTGCCAGTAGTATCCCTCCAGGGATGGGGAATTCACCCCTCCACTTT.

This clone was picked up many times. The chain has TRBV6-1 and TRBJ2-1, with 8 bases matching TRBD1. CDR1 MNHNS and CDR2 SASEGT come from the germline V gene. V dropped 4 bases and J dropped 5; count of bases not matched to a gene: 4. The CDR3 covers 14 residues. In nucleotides, the CDR3 is TGTGCCAGCAGTGGGGGACAGGAACACAATGAGCAGTTCTTC. This codes for CASSGGQEHNEQFF.

The gene calls are TRBV3-1 and TRBJ2-1, with D hard to call. The CDR3 loop spans 12 amino acids. CDR1 is LGHDT and CDR2 is YNNKEL in the germline V gene (reference sequence). V gave up 1 base and J gave up 6 bases, with 4 bases separating them. The CDR3 protein is CASSQGPNEQFF. In DNA, the CDR3 is TGTGCCAGCAGCCAAGGCCCCAATGAGCAGTTCTTC.

This clone is judged medium-sized. This chain uses TRBV27 with TRBJ2-1; 11 bases are a match to TRBD2. Germline assignment: CDR1 MNHEY and CDR2 SMNVEV (reference sequence). With 3 bases clipped from V and 8 bases from J, the junction kept 6 bases outside the gene matches. This CDR3 has 15 amino acids. The CDR3 reads CASSFFTSGSDEQFF. In DNA form, the CDR3 reads TGTGCCAGCAGTTTCTTCACTAGCGGGAGCGATGAGCAGTTCTTC.

The chain is built from TRBV2 and TRBJ2-7; 9 bases match TRBD2. The CDR3 has 15 residues. V trimming: 7 bases; J trimming: 5 bases; junction bases outside the gene matches: 12. Germline V gene lookup returns CDR1 SNHLY and CDR2 FYNNEI. The CDR3, as DNA: TGTGCCAGCACCCTTAGCGGGAGAGTGATCGACGAGCAGTACTTC. Amino acid sequence: CASTLSGRVIDEQYF.

The chain combines TRBV7-8 with TRBJ2-3, with a possible D match to TRBD2 (5 bases). The CDR3 has 14 amino acids. V lost 3 bases, J lost 1 base, and 8 bases lay in between. Germline-derived CDR1 and CDR2 are SGHVS and FQNEAQ. CDR3 DNA: TGTGCCAGCAGCTTTGGACTTCGCACAGATACGCAGTATTTT. It yields the protein CASSFGLRTDTQYF. Full variable domain (remainder filled in from reference TRBV7-8 and TRBJ2-3): GAGVSQSPRYKVAKRGQDVALRCDPISGHVSLFWYQQALGQGPEFLTYFQNEAQLDKSGLPSDRFFAERPEGSVSTLKIQRTQQEDSAVYLCASSFGLRTDTQYFGPGTRLTVL.

The chain links TRBV7-2 to TRBJ2-7, with unresolved D. The CDR3 covers 15 residues. Trimming pared 5 bases from V and 0 bases from J, leaving 14 bases between. Germline V gives CDR1 SGHTA, CDR2 FQGNSA. The CDR3 nucleotides read TGTGCCAGCAGCCCCGAAGGTCACACCTCCTACGAGCAGTACTTC. Translating gives CASSPEGHTSYEQYF. The variable domain in full, completed from reference TRBV7-2 and TRBJ2-7, reads GAGVSQSPSNKVTEKGKDVELRCDPISGHTALYWYRQSLGQGLEFLIYFQGNSAPDKSGLPSDRFSAERTGGSVSTLTIQRTQQEDSAVYLCASSPEGHTSYEQYFGPGTRLTVT.

This clone was counted a few times. The rearrangement joins TRBV6-1 to TRBJ2-7, with 9 bases lining up with TRBD2. V was clipped by 2 bases and J by 4 bases; unmatched bases: 9. Germline CDR1 is MNHNS and CDR2 is SASEGT. This CDR3 comprises 16 residues. The CDR3 sequence: CASSELAGGPSYEQYF. The CDR3, as DNA: TGTGCCAGCAGTGAACTGGCGGGAGGGCCATCATACGAGCAGTACTTC.

This clone came up a few times. The V and J genes are TRBV6-2 or TRBV6-3 and TRBJ1-2; 10 positions agree with TRBD1. V shed 0 bases, J shed 4 bases, and the junction held 2 bases outside the gene matches. CDR1 and CDR2 (germline): MNHEY, SVGEGT. The CDR3 totals 15 residues. This chain's CDR3 is CASSYSRTGGYGYTF. The CDR3 nucleotides read TGTGCCAGCAGTTACTCGCGGACAGGGGGCTATGGCTACACCTTC.

This clone is judged medium-sized. The gene calls are TRBV9 and TRBJ2-3; tentatively, D is TRBD2 (6 bases). V was cut by 7 bases and J by 2 bases, with 11 bases left in between. The CDR3 has 13 amino acids. The V gene's germline CDR1 is SGDLS and CDR2 YYNGEE. CDR3 sequence reads: CASGDFATDTQYF. In DNA, the CDR3 is TGTGCCAGCGGGGACTTTGCCACAGATACGCAGTATTTT.

In this sample, this clone is medium-sized. This chain joins TRBV15 and TRBJ2-1; 9 bases line up with TRBD2. Unmatched junction bases numbered 14, after V lost 8 bases and J lost 15 bases. Germline V lookup: CDR1 LNHNV, CDR2 YYDKDF (reference sequence). The length of the CDR3 is 13 residues. The CDR3 DNA follows: TGTGCCACCGGGGATAGCGGGAGAATCTGGCGGTTCTTC. This encodes CATGDSGRIWRFF.

This clone is labeled medium-sized. V is TRBV20-1 and J is TRBJ1-6; D call uncertain. The CDR3 extends over 16 amino acids. V was pared by 3 bases and J by 6 bases, with 18 bases between. From germline, CDR1 is DFQATT and CDR2 SNEGSKA (reference sequence). CDR3 loop: CSARPTRGSGNSPLHF. CDR3 sequence (DNA): TGCAGTGCTAGGCCAACACGGGGAAGTGGTAATTCACCCCTCCACTTT.

The rearrangement joins TRBV24-1 to TRBJ2-3; possibly TRBD2 for D (6 bases). The V gene lost 4 bases and the J gene lost 5 bases, with 12 bases spanning the gap. The CDR3 runs 14 residues. Germline lookup yields CDR1 KGHDR and CDR2 SFDVKD. The CDR3 bases are TGTGCCACCAGTGAAGGGACTGCCAGAGATACGCAGTATTTT. Residues: CATSEGTARDTQYF.

This clone was observed a handful of times. The chain recombines TRBV24-1 with TRBJ2-2; 9 nucleotides match TRBD1. The V gene's germline CDR1 is KGHDR and CDR2 SFDVKD. Trimming at V came to 4 bases and at J to 4 bases, leaving 3 bases not matched to a gene. CDR3 size: 15 residues. The CDR3 reads CATSDPTGGTGELFF. The CDR3 bases are TGTGCCACCAGTGACCCGACAGGGGGCACCGGGGAGCTGTTTTTT.

The chain uses TRBV6-1 and TRBJ2-7; D is unclear. Germline loops: CDR1 MNHNS, CDR2 SASEGT. CDR3 length equals 15 residues. Trimming took 6 bases from V and 3 from J, leaving 18 bases between them. CDR3 coding DNA: TGTGCCAGCAGCTCACCGAAGCGTGAGAACTACGAGCAGTACTTC. Amino acid sequence: CASSSPKRENYEQYF.

The V call is TRBV18, the J call TRBJ2-1; no clear D gene. Trimming removed 0 bases from V and 8 bases from J, with 11 bases in between. The CDR3 is made up of 14 amino acids. The germline gives CDR1 KGHSH, CDR2 LQKENI. The CDR3 loop reads CASSPPTVFDEQFF. As DNA, the CDR3 is TGTGCCAGCTCACCACCGACCGTATTCGATGAGCAGTTCTTC.

Only a few counts were recorded for this clone. This chain links TRBV6-4 with TRBJ1-2; TRBD1 matches 8 bases. CDR3 length: 15 amino acids. V gave up 4 bases and J gave up 3 bases; unmatched junction bases: 7. The germline V gene encodes CDR1 MRHNA and CDR2 SNTAGT. This chain's CDR3 is CASSVNGQGYYGYTF. The CDR3 DNA reads TGTGCCAGCAGTGTCAACGGACAGGGCTACTATGGCTACACCTTC.

The chain links TRBV30 to TRBJ1-6; D possibly corresponds to TRBD1 (6 bases). Between the trimmed V and J ends, which lost 6 bases and 4 bases, there was a span of 10 bases. The CDR3 has 13 amino acids. The germline V gene has CDR1 GTSNPN and CDR2 SVGIG (reference sequence). The DNA for the CDR3 is TGTGCCTGCCGGGGGGCTTATAATTCACCCCTCCACTTT. This codes for CACRGAYNSPLHF.

This clone is labeled as medium-sized. The chain uses TRBV27 and TRBJ2-1, with a possible D match to TRBD2 (6 bases). The length of the CDR3 is 14 residues. CDR1 and CDR2 from the germline V gene are MNHEY and SMNVEV (reference sequence). V gave up 6 bases and J gave up 6 bases, with 15 bases separating them. DNA of the CDR3: TGTGCCAGCAGATTCGGGGGAAGGGTCAATGAGCAGTTCTTC. Residues: CASRFGGRVNEQFF.

The genes are TRBV5-1 and TRBJ2-3; perhaps TRBD1 as D (6 bases). The V end was cut by 7 bases, the J end by 2 bases, with 11 bases between. Per the germline V gene, CDR1 is SGHRS and CDR2 is YFSETQ. The CDR3 sequence is 13 residues long. CDR3 sequence (DNA): TGCGCCAGCCAGACAGGAAACACAGATACGCAGTATTTT. Protein: CASQTGNTDTQYF.

This clone has more than one count but fewer than ten. The rearrangement uses TRBV24-1 and TRBJ2-1, with a weak D call TRBD1 (6 bases). CDR3 size: 16 residues. V lost 7 bases to trimming and J lost 8 bases, with 23 bases between them. Looked up from germline, CDR1 is KGHDR and CDR2 is SFDVKD. The CDR3 sequence is CATSRGGVRGMDEQFF. In DNA form, the CDR3 reads TGTGCCACCAGCAGAGGAGGTGTCAGGGGAATGGATGAGCAGTTCTTC.